The following is a T cell receptor beta chain sequence with its context. As yet, its antigen is unknown. The data were obtained in a study of PD-1 blockade in classical Hodgkin lymphoma. Study-level results: Baseline TCR diversity was reportedly lower in newly diagnosed patients than in healthy donors. It was reported as lower still in relapsed/refractory patients. The baseline diversity of complete responders showed similarity to that of newly diagnosed patients.

Sequencing was performed with immunoSEQ multiplex PCR; in TCRdb, only in-frame clones are kept and a portion is missing. The table lists some 30,000 clones, approximately 89% of them singletons. The time point: cycle 4 day 1 (C4D1), after six to seven weeks of nivolumab. Every patient experienced relapse after autologous stem cell transplantation, and brentuximab vedotin exposure varied. Magnetic negative selection was used to purify CD4+ T cells from thawed PBMCs. Complete response, partial response or progressive disease were the best responses. This sequence originates from a human donor with classical Hodgkin lymphoma. The sample in question was CD4+ T cells from blood, obtained before the fourth cycle of nivolumab.

CDR3 protein: CASSYSTGGAEKLFF. In DNA, the CDR3 is TGTGCCAGCAGTTACTCGACAGGAGGAGCGGAAAAACTGTTTTTT. V usage is TRBV6-5 and J usage is TRBJ1-4; tentatively, D is TRBD1 (6 bases). CDR3 length equals 15 residues. CDR1 and CDR2 from the germline V gene are MNHEY and SVGAGI. Trimming pared 0 bases from V and 8 bases from J, leaving 13 bases between.